Described below is a single T cell receptor (beta chain) sequence and its context. This record belongs to a study of cytomegalovirus exposure and HLA in healthy donors. This CDR3 contains 17 residues. Germline CDR1 LGHNA, CDR2 YNFKEQ. J gave up 2 bases and V 3 bases, and 9 bases lay outside the gene matches. Primers included in the PCR were 60 Vbeta and 13 Jbeta primers. Only in-frame clones appear in the TCRdb table, and some are missing; sequencing was by immunoSEQ multiplex PCR. The profile shows 90,000 to 120,000 clones, 81% of them singletons. This chain uses TRBV4-2 with TRBJ2-2, with TRBD1 identical over 7 bases. Sequencing was done on a sample of PBMCs. This receptor was identified in a man in his thirties or forties in good health and CMV-seronegative. The CDR3 DNA sequence: TGTGCCAGCAGCCAGGCTCTAGGGACAGTAAACACCGGGGAGCTGTTTTTT. It translates to CASSQALGTVNTGELFF.